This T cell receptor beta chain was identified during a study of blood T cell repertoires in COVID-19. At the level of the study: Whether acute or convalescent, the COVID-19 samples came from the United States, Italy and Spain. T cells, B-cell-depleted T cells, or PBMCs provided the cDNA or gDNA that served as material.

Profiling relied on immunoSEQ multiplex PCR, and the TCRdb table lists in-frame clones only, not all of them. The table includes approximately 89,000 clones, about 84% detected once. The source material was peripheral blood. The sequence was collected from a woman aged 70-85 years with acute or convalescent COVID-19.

The CDR3 spells CASSLQGAGRAKNIQYF. The CDR3 coding sequence is TGTGCCAGCAGTTTACAGGGGGCGGGGCGGGCCAAAAACATTCAGTACTTC. The chain has TRBV28 and TRBJ2-4, with TRBD1 matching over 8 bases. This CDR3 spans 17 amino acids. Germline V CDR1 and CDR2: MDHEN, SYDVKM. The junction had 7 bases not matched to a gene; V was cut back by 2 bases and J by 1 base.